These 14 T cell receptor beta chains were all obtained from the same sample, sequenced in a study of T-cell reconstitution after alpha-beta-depleted transplantation in children. Preparation of the TCRbeta library used unique molecular identifiers. TCRdb re-derived calls from the PCR reads in MiXCR, one entry per CDR3 protein. In the table there are around 960,000 distinct CDR3 sequences, about 31% of which are singletons. Sequencing used PBMCs, mostly from graft donor cells, obtained 360 days after TCRalphabeta/CD19-depleted stem cell transplant. The source is a boy in the first two years of life who had a stem cell transplant for SCID, so the T cells may come from the graft donor.

This clonotype came up a few times. This sequence joins TRBV20-1 and TRBJ2-3; no clear D gene. Trimming shortened V by 5 bases and J by 0 bases, and 6 bases separated the two germline ends. The CDR3 length is 12 residues. Germline-derived CDR1 and CDR2 are DFQATT and SNEGSKA (reference sequence). CDR3 sequence reads: CSAQISTDTQYF. As DNA, the CDR3 is TGCAGTGCTCAGATCAGCACAGATACGCAGTATTTT.

This clonotype occurred a few times. The chain combines TRBV27 with TRBJ2-4; no reliable D call. This CDR3 contains 15 residues. Germline V gene sequence: CDR1 MNHEY, CDR2 SMNVEV (reference sequence). V was trimmed by 5 bases and J by 5 bases, leaving 16 bases between them. CDR3 sequence: CASSASTLVQNIQYF. The CDR3 DNA reads TGTGCCAGCAGTGCCTCGACCTTAGTCCAAAACATTCAGTACTTC.

This clonotype was seen more than once but under ten times. The rearrangement links TRBV5-1 to TRBJ2-5, with TRBD1 matching 7 bases. Losses at the gene ends were 5 bases for V and 2 bases for J; bases not matched to a gene: 3. Germline V gene data show CDR1 as SGHRS and CDR2 as YFSETQ. CDR3 length: 13 amino acids. The CDR3 loop is CASRATGQETQYF. The CDR3 coding sequence is TGCGCCAGCAGAGCGACAGGGCAAGAGACCCAGTACTTC.

A few counts support this clonotype. V is TRBV4-1 and J is TRBJ2-3; tentatively, D is TRBD2 (5 bases). Germline V CDR1 and CDR2: MGHRA, YSYEKL. The CDR3 has 18 residues. V lost 3 bases to trimming and J lost 2 bases, with 21 bases between them. The CDR3 is CASSQESDSGWSTDTQYF. In DNA, the CDR3 is TGCGCCAGCAGCCAGGAATCGGACTCGGGGTGGTCCACAGATACGCAGTATTTT.

This chain connects TRBV15 to TRBJ1-5; D gene uncertain. The CDR3 is 16 residues long. The germline CDR1 and CDR2 sequences are LNHNV and YYDKDF (reference sequence). Trimming took 0 bases from V and 6 from J, leaving 15 bases between them. The CDR3: CATSRDTSSRGQPQHF. DNA of the CDR3: TGTGCCACCAGCAGAGATACTAGTTCCAGAGGTCAGCCCCAGCATTTT.

V usage is TRBV5-1 and J usage is TRBJ2-5; D is uncertain. Germline values: CDR1 SGHRS, CDR2 YFSETQ. The CDR3 has 14 amino acids. V was clipped by 3 bases and J by 1 base, with 10 bases between them. The CDR3 sequence: CASSWSDTQETQYF. The CDR3 region has the DNA TGCGCCAGCAGCTGGTCGGATACCCAAGAGACCCAGTACTTC.

This clonotype has just one count. The rearrangement links TRBV6-2 or TRBV6-3 to TRBJ2-5; 12 bases match TRBD2. The CDR3 is 18 residues long. Germline lookup yields CDR1 MNHEY and CDR2 SVGEGT. V lost 4 bases, J lost 7 bases, and 16 bases stayed unmatched. The CDR3 nucleotides are TGTGCCAGCAGTTTCCCCCCAAAGACTAGCGGGGGCTCCGCGACCCAGTACTTC. Amino acid sequence: CASSFPPKTSGGSATQYF.

The sample holds a few counts of this clonotype. The gene calls are TRBV18 and TRBJ1-3; D is ambiguous. Between the trimmed V and J ends, which lost 3 bases and 4 bases, there was a span of 13 bases. Germline V lookup: CDR1 KGHSH, CDR2 LQKENI. There are 15 residues in the CDR3. The chain's CDR3 is CASSPARSGGNTIYF. CDR3 nucleotide sequence: TGTGCCAGCTCACCCGCTCGCTCCGGCGGAAACACCATATATTTT.

This clonotype was seen a few times. The chain employs TRBV6-1 and TRBJ2-7; 8 bases map to TRBD1. Germline V gene data show CDR1 as MNHNS and CDR2 as SASEGT. This CDR3 has 13 residues. The V gene end was trimmed by 6 bases and the J gene end by 3 bases; junction bases not matched to a gene: 4. CDR3 DNA sequence: TGTGCCAGCAGGACGACAGGGGACTACGAGCAGTACTTC. The encoded protein is CASRTTGDYEQYF.

A few counts support this clonotype. The chain employs TRBV6-1 and TRBJ2-7; TRBD1 agrees at 8 bases. J was trimmed by 0 bases and V by 5 bases; bases with no gene match: 6. This CDR3 is built from 15 residues. Looked up from germline, CDR1 is MNHNS and CDR2 is SASEGT. The CDR3 DNA reads as TGTGCCAGCAGTAGGGGACAGGCGTCCTCCTACGAGCAGTACTTC. As protein: CASSRGQASSYEQYF.

DNA for the CDR3: TGTGCCAGCAGCGGGGACAGGGTAGATGAGCAGTTCTTC. This sequence encodes CASSGDRVDEQFF. The chain is built from TRBV5-5 and TRBJ2-1; 9 bases fit TRBD1. The CDR3 totals 13 residues. Germline V lookup: CDR1 SGHKS, CDR2 YYEKEE (reference sequence). V was clipped by 4 bases and J by 8 bases; unmatched bases: 4.

The sample holds one count of this clonotype. This chain joins TRBV10-3 and TRBJ2-3; TRBD2 matches at 8 bases. Per germline, CDR1 ENHRY and CDR2 SYGVKD. The CDR3 totals 16 residues. V shed 4 bases, J shed 0 bases, and the junction held 6 bases outside the gene matches. The CDR3 is CAISATERGSTDTQYF. The CDR3 DNA reads as TGTGCCATCAGTGCTACTGAGCGGGGGAGCACAGATACGCAGTATTTT.

This clonotype was detected once. This chain uses TRBV20-1 with TRBJ2-5; a weak D match, TRBD1 (6 bases). CDR3 length: 13 amino acids. Germline-derived CDR1 and CDR2 are DFQATT and SNEGSKA (reference sequence). The V gene lost 3 bases and the J gene lost 5 bases, with 13 bases spanning the gap. This CDR3 is CSASMGAGETQYF. The CDR3 coding sequence is TGCAGTGCTAGTATGGGGGCCGGGGAGACCCAGTACTTC.

This clonotype was detected a few times. The chain carries TRBV29-1 and TRBJ2-7; D not resolved. The CDR3 contains 13 residues. Trimming removed 2 bases from V and 6 bases from J, with 14 bases in between. Germline-derived CDR1 and CDR2 are SQVTM and ANQGSEA. CDR3 region: CSVETVSDFEQYF. The CDR3 nucleotides read TGCAGCGTTGAAACGGTGTCTGACTTCGAGCAGTACTTC.